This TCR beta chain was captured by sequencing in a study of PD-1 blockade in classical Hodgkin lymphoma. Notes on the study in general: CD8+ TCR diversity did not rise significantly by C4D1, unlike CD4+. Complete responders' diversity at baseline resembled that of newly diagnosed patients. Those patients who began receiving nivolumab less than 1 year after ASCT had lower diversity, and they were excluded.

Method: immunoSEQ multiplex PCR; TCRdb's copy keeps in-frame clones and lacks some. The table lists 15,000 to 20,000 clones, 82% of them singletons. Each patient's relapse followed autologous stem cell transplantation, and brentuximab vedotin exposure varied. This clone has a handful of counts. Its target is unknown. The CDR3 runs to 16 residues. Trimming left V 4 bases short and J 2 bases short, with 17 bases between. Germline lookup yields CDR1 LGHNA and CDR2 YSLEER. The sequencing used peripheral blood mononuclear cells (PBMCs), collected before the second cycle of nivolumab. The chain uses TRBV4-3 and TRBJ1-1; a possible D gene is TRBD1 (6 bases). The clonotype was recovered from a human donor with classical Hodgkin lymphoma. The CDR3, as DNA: TGCGCCAGCAGCCTAGACCCTACAGGGAGCAACACTGAAGCTTTCTTT. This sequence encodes CASSLDPTGSNTEAFF.